This TCR beta chain originates from a study of blood T cell repertoires in COVID-19 (dated by TCRdb to the early 2020s). Study-wide context: The collaborator samples originated in the United States, Italy and Spain and spanned the acute and convalescent phases of COVID-19. Where available, HLA class I and class II types were obtained from metadata supplied by the sample provider rather than from assay-based typing. The samples were drawn from the first 160 participants of the ongoing ImmuneRACE study and from 1,254 subjects provided by 6 global collaborators. The material from the prospective study consisted of cDNA or gDNA derived from T cells, B-cell-depleted T cells, or PBMCs. The dataset comprised deeply sampled blood TCRbeta repertoires from subjects exposed to, actively infected with, or recovered from COVID-19. Sample metadata almost always included a de-identified subject ID, COVID-19 status, age in years and sex. The repertoires were released in a freely available public database meant as a resource for research on the immune response to SARS-CoV-2.

This clone has just one count. No antigen is known for it. Qualities for individual bases were not recorded, and no much larger clone is one base off. Within the sample, other DNA sequences also encode this same CDR3. The immunoSEQ Assay, a bias-controlled multiplex PCR, was used to amplify TCRbeta CDR3 regions from genomic DNA. Processing in the source paper ran as follows. Within the assay, amplification of reference gene primers was used to estimate how many nucleated cells each sample contained. To quantify the absolute abundance of each unique TCRbeta CDR3 rearrangement, sequence reads were collapsed and filtered. For each sample, productive Simpson clonality was calculated as the square root of Simpson's diversity index over productive rearrangements. TCRdb took over this immuneACCESS table, retaining in-frame rearrangements with V and J assigned. Such tables are incomplete; in checked studies, under half of the missing clones stem from an unresolved V gene, and the remainder is unexplained. For V, J and clone size, that table is used; D and trimming come from the DNA. This sample has 180,000 or so clones in its table, and about 87% of those were observed once. Roughly 1.4% of the sample is held by the ten biggest clonotypes.

The CDR3 measures 11 amino acids from cysteine to phenylalanine. The sequence is cut down to CDR3 DNA, 33 bases in frame from base 1. CDR1 GTSNPN and CDR2 SVGIG were looked up in the germline V gene (reference sequence). Between the V and J ends, shortened by 3 bases and 4 bases respectively, the junction contains 5 bases. Study-level results and caveats: Clinical and demographic metadata were provided uncurated, with the amount varying by source and participant.

The collaborating institutions used their own protocols to collect whole blood in K2EDTA tubes. For TCRbeta analysis, collaborators shipped samples as frozen whole blood, isolated PBMCs, or DNA extracted from either of those sample types. The chain uses TRBV30 and TRBJ2-3, with the D gene call left open. Sequenced: peripheral blood. This clonotype originated in a woman aged 50 to 60 with acute or convalescent COVID-19. The nucleotide sequence is given as TGTGCCTGGAGCCGAGCAGATACGCAGTATTTT. This codes for CAWSRADTQYF.